This entry lists 8 T cell receptor beta chains sequenced from one sample in a study of blood T cell repertoires in COVID-19. Sequencing was performed with immunoSEQ multiplex PCR; in TCRdb, only in-frame clones are kept and a portion is missing. The sample lists roughly 46,000 clones; 70% to 90% were seen once. Sequenced input: peripheral blood. The source is a human donor in a cohort sampled during active COVID-19. The donor label of this sample is uncertain.

V is TRBV20-1 and J is TRBJ2-2; no reliable D call. Trimming removed 4 bases at V and 2 bases at J, with 2 bases between. The germline V gene encodes CDR1 DFQATT and CDR2 SNEGSKA (reference sequence). This CDR3 has 11 amino acids. The CDR3 region is CSATNTGELFF. In nucleotides, the CDR3 is TGCAGTGCTACTAACACCGGGGAGCTGTTTTTT.

The chain carries TRBV29-1 and TRBJ1-2, with D maybe TRBD1 (6 bases). Trimming stripped 4 bases from V and 6 bases from J, with 9 bases between. This CDR3 spans 11 amino acids. Germline loops: CDR1 SQVTM, CDR2 ANQGSEA. DNA for the CDR3: TGCAGCGTTGGGGGGCGGGATGGCTACACCTTC. It codes for CSVGGRDGYTF.

This chain links TRBV27 with TRBJ2-3; 10 bases map to TRBD1. Germline-derived CDR1 and CDR2 are MNHEY and SMNVEV (reference sequence). Germline trimming cut 8 bases from V and 7 bases from J; bases unmatched to any gene: 9. The CDR3 covers 14 residues. CDR3 amino acids: CASSAGTGVNTQYF. CDR3 sequence (DNA): TGTGCCAGCTCAGCCGGGACAGGGGTAAATACGCAGTATTTT.

This clone was seen more than once but under ten times. The junction and the germline gene differ at one end; a read error may be behind it. V is TRBV7-8 and J is TRBJ2-7; possibly TRBD2 for D (6 bases). The CDR3 loop spans 14 amino acids. Germline V gene lookup returns CDR1 SGHVS and CDR2 FQNEAQ. DNA for the CDR3: TGTGCCAGCAGTTTAGAAGGGACTGCCTACGAGCAGTACTTC. This encodes CASSLEGTAYEQYF.

The V gene is TRBV27, the J gene TRBJ1-2; 8 bases are shared with TRBD1. Germline V gene lookup returns CDR1 MNHEY and CDR2 SMNVEV (reference sequence). J was trimmed by 5 bases and V by 5 bases; bases with no gene match: 10. This CDR3 has 15 amino acids. The CDR3 is CASSRYGQGGYGYTF. The DNA for the CDR3 is TGTGCCAGCAGTCGTTACGGACAGGGTGGGTATGGCTACACCTTC.

This rearrangement joins TRBV11-2 to TRBJ1-3, with 7 bases that match TRBD1. Germline V gene data show CDR1 as SGHAT and CDR2 as FQNNGV. V lost 1 base to trimming and J lost 6 bases; unmatched junction nucleotides: 6. There are 15 residues in the CDR3. This CDR3 is CASSLGATGANTIYF. The CDR3 DNA reads as TGTGCCAGCAGCTTAGGGGCAACAGGGGCAAACACCATATATTTT.

The rearrangement joins TRBV11-3 to TRBJ2-3; D is perhaps TRBD1 (6 bases). This CDR3 has 15 residues. Germline-derived CDR1 and CDR2 are SGHNT and YENEEA. Trimming stripped 5 bases from V and 0 bases from J, with 12 bases between. The DNA of the CDR3 is TGTGCCAGCAGCCCCAGGACAGCTAGCACAGATACGCAGTATTTT. The encoded protein is CASSPRTASTDTQYF.

V gene TRBV3-1 (or the pseudogene TRBV3-2) combines with J gene TRBJ2-3; a weak D match, TRBD2 (5 bases). Trimming left V 4 bases short and J 1 base short, with 12 bases between. Germline CDR1 LGHDT, CDR2 YNNKEL (reference sequence). CDR3 size: 15 residues. CDR3 sequence reads: CASSLSGARTDTQYF. The CDR3 region has the DNA TGTGCCAGCAGCCTAAGCGGTGCCCGCACAGATACGCAGTATTTT.